The clone carrying this TCR beta chain was counted a few times. Trimming cost V 0 bases and J 7 bases; bases outside gene matches: 3. The germline CDR1 and CDR2 sequences are SGHRS and YFSETQ. This CDR3 is 14 amino acids long. Repertoires were generated with immunoSEQ multiplex PCR, while TCRdb's copy carries only in-frame clones and drops some. The sample holds over 200,000 clones, around 79% seen once. These data are taken from a study of control samples from healthy donors and cancer patients. The TCR originated in a woman aged 60-75 years with lung cancer. The rearrangement links TRBV5-1 to TRBJ2-7, with TRBD2 identical over 11 bases. What was sequenced was PBMCs. CDR3 nucleotides: TGCGCCAGCAGCTTGGACCCTAGCGGGGGGGAGCAGTACTTC. As protein: CASSLDPSGGEQYF.